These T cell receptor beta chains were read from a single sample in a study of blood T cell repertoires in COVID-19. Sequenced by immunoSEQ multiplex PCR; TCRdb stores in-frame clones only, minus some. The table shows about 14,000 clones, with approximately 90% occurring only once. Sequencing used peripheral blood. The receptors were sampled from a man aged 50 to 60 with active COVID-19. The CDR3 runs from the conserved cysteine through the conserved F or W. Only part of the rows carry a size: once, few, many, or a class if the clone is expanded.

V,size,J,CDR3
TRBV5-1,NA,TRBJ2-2,CASSPLLAGRGGELFF
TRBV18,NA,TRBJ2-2,CASSWGQGGTGELFF
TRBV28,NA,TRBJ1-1,CASRSQGLTGTEAFF
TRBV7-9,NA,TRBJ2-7,CASSLRSGDYEQYF
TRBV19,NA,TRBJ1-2,CASTEGPGGPYGYTF
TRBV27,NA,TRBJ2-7,CASSLYTGAGGASHEQYF
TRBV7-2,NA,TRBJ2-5,CASSPYRGIGETQYF
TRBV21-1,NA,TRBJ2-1,CASSKALWGQGLVSYNEQFF
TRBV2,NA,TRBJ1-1,CASSVSGVGTEAFF
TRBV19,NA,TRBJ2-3,CASSIASTDTQYF
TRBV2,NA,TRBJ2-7,CASRGVNYEQYF
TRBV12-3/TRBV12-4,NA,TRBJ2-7,CASSFAYEQYF
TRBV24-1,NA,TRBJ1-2,CATSLSTGGGGYTF
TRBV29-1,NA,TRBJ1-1,CSVIISWGQAYSFF
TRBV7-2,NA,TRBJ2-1,CASSLLDRGRGNEQFF
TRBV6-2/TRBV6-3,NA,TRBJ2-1,CASSSLANRRDNEQFF
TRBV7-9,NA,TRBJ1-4,CASSLQLVAGNHEKLFF
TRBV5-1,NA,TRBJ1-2,CASSGGPRGGHITGYTF
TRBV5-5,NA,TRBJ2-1,CASSFFSGGEPTNEQFF
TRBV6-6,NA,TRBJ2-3,CASIGTSGRTDTQYF
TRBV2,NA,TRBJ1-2,CASNSRDRGRYGYTF
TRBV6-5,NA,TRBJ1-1,CASSYIRGEAFF
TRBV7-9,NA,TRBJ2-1,CASSSPAGIDNEQFF
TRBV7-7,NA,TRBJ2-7,CASSDLEQGKRGHEQYF
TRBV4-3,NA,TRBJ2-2,CASSQEPTSGSTGELFF
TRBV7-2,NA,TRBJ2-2,CASSLGQANTGELFF
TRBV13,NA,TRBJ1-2,CASRMTGQVTNYGYTF
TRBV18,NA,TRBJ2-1,CASSRTSVSYNEQFF
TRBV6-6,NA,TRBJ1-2,CASSYPQGYGYTF
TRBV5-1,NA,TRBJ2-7,CASSLAAGELYEQYF
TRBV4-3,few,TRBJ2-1,CASSRNIRTGSHNEQFF
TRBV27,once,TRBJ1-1,CASSLAGGMNTEAFF
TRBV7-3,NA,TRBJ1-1,CASSIDRVSPEAFF
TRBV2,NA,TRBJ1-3,CASSEYSGNTIYF
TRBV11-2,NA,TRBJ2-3,CASSLGTSLRASTDTQYF
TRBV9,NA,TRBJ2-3,CASSAKRGSTDTQYF
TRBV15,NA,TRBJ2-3,CATSSPGGTQYF
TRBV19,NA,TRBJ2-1,CASLGSEQFF
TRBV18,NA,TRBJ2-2,CASSRPGLGTGELFF
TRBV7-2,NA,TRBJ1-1,CASSLGEQAFF
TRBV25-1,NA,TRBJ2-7,CASSEYPHYEQYF
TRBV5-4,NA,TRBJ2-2,CASSSYGTGGNTGELFF
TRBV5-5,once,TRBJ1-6,CASSLNSGSNYSPLHF
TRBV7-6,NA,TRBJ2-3,CATTPRGLAGGFTDTQYF
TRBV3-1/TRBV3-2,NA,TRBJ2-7,CASSQANRGNEQYF
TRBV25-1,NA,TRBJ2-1,CASSEVGHGGGEQFF
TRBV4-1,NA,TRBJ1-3,CASSATGGSGNTIYF
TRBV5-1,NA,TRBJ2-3,CASSSGLARTDTQYF
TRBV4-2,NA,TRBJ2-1,CASSQLTGQRAYNEQFF
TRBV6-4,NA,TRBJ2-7,CASSVYIRPTRDSCEQYF
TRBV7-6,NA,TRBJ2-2,CASSLLQGGGELFF
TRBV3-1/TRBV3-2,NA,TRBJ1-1,CASSQVPDTKIPREAFF